The entry below gives a single T cell receptor (beta chain) sequence along with its context. Participant age was roughly 18 to 89 years, and participants resided in about 25 US areas. Cohorts were based on clinical histories the participants reported. In the original processing: The authors estimated nucleated cell counts from reference gene primer amplification. Produced via immunoSEQ multiplex PCR; TCRdb's table is partial and in-frame only. V, J and clone size reflect that table, while D and trimming were determined from the DNA. The sample has approximately 210,000 clones, more than 65% seen once. These data are taken from a study of blood T cell repertoires in COVID-19. In the study overall: The origin of the acute and convalescent COVID-19 samples was the United States, Italy and Spain.

The CDR3 is made up of 12 amino acids. Trimming took 4 bases from V and 7 from J, leaving 13 bases between them. CDR1 SQVTM and CDR2 ANQGSEA come from the germline V gene. The rearrangement uses TRBV29-1 and TRBJ1-2; D unclear. The TCR sequence derives from a woman aged 50 to 60 with acute COVID-19. Sequences were obtained from PBMCs or T cells enriched from blood (not recorded which). The CDR3 DNA sequence: TGCAGCGTTGTGGAGGGAGTAAGTGGCTACACCTTC. Its translation: CSVVEGVSGYTF.